This entry features one TCR beta chain sequence. The source of the sample is a study of cytomegalovirus exposure and HLA in healthy donors. The PCR contained 60 Vbeta and 13 Jbeta primers. Generated by immunoSEQ multiplex PCR, the TCRdb table keeps only in-frame clones and is missing some. The table shows around 200,000 clones, with around 77% occurring only once. The germline CDR1 and CDR2 sequences are MNHNS and SASEGT. V was trimmed by 1 base and J by 0 bases, leaving 9 bases between them. The length of the CDR3 is 15 residues. The TCR comes from a man younger than 40 in good health and CMV-seronegative. The chain recombines TRBV6-1 with TRBJ1-1; D call uncertain. Source material: PBMCs. Here the CDR3 reads CASSEGAPMNTEAFF. CDR3 DNA: TGTGCCAGCAGTGAAGGGGCACCCATGAACACTGAAGCTTTCTTT.